The 18 T cell receptor beta chains below were found in one sample sequenced in a study of post-analysis software for immune sequencing data. Study outcomes and limitations: Five or six TRBV segments, TRBV5-6, TRBV5-1 and TRBV20-1 among them, were found more frequent in patients than controls.

TCR beta cDNA libraries had unique molecular identifiers. TCRdb re-called the PCR reads with MiXCR, one entry per CDR3 protein. The data contain about 620,000 distinct CDR3 sequences, about 40% of them singletons. Antigens of these TCRs are unknown. What was sequenced was blood. The source of these receptors is a girl aged 5-17 years with multiple sclerosis.

The genes are TRBV10-2 and TRBJ2-1; TRBD2 aligns across 7 bases. Germline V CDR1 and CDR2: WSHSY, SAAADI. Trimming removed 0 bases from V and 0 bases from J; junction bases left unmatched: 2. This CDR3 has 16 amino acids. In DNA form, the CDR3 reads TGCGCCAGCAGTGAGTCCGGCGGGAGCTCCTACAATGAGCAGTTCTTC. Amino acid sequence: CASSESGGSSYNEQFF.

The V and J genes are TRBV7-9 and TRBJ1-1; no clear D gene. V lost 4 bases, J lost 4 bases, and 16 bases lay in between. The CDR3 contains 15 residues. Looked up from germline, CDR1 is SEHNR and CDR2 is FQNEAQ (reference sequence). This CDR3 is CASSSGSFRFTEAFF. CDR3 coding DNA: TGTGCCAGCAGCTCCGGGTCTTTTCGATTCACTGAAGCTTTCTTT.

This clonotype showed up many times. The chain uses TRBV12-3 or TRBV12-4 and TRBJ2-3; TRBD1 agrees at 8 bases. CDR3 length equals 17 residues. Unmatched junction bases numbered 7, after V lost 0 bases and J lost 2 bases. The CDR3, as DNA: TGTGCCAGCAGTTTAGCCCGGGACAGGTCCTACACAGATACGCAGTATTTT. It codes for CASSLARDRSYTDTQYF.

This clonotype is a singleton in its sample. The V gene is TRBV7-9, the J gene TRBJ2-7, with D perhaps TRBD1 or TRBD2 (5 bases each). The CDR3 spans 16 residues. Germline V gene data show CDR1 as SEHNR and CDR2 as FQNEAQ (reference sequence). V was trimmed by 5 bases and J by 0 bases, leaving 17 bases between them. The CDR3 protein is CASSTLRGGLSYEQYF. The CDR3 region has the DNA TGTGCCAGCAGCACCCTTCGGGGCGGGCTCTCCTACGAGCAGTACTTC.

The V call is TRBV4-1, the J call TRBJ2-5; D assignment may be TRBD1 or TRBD2 (5 bases each). TRBJ2-4 explains the end of the DNA better; the J call may be wrong. This CDR3 region has 17 residues. Looked up from germline, CDR1 is MGHRA and CDR2 is YSYEKL. In DNA form, the CDR3 reads TGCGCCAGCAGCCAAGGACGGGGCCCTCTAGCCAAAAACATTCAGTACTTC. Its translation: CASSQGRGPLAKNIQYF.

This chain connects TRBV3-1 to TRBJ1-1; a weak D match, TRBD1 (5 bases). V was pared by 1 base and J by 5 bases, with 14 bases between. The CDR3 has 15 residues. Looked up from germline, CDR1 is LGHDT and CDR2 is YNNKEL (reference sequence). The CDR3 is CASSQVSGTRTEAFF. The CDR3 nucleotides are TGTGCCAGCAGCCAAGTGTCTGGGACGCGGACTGAAGCTTTCTTT.

In this sample, this clonotype turned up many times. The V call is TRBV20-1, the J call TRBJ2-7, with TRBD2 identical over 8 bases. Unmatched junction bases numbered 11, after V lost 1 base and J lost 6 bases. The germline V gene encodes CDR1 DFQATT and CDR2 SNEGSKA (reference sequence). This CDR3 is 15 amino acids long. This chain's CDR3 is CSARVGGARVSEQYF. CDR3 nucleotide sequence: TGCAGTGCTAGAGTCGGGGGGGCGCGGGTCAGCGAGCAGTACTTC.

V and J are TRBV7-2 and TRBJ2-5; 10 bases line up with TRBD2. This CDR3 is built from 16 residues. Looked up from germline, CDR1 is SGHTA and CDR2 is FQGNSA. V was clipped by 5 bases and J by 4 bases; unmatched bases: 10. The CDR3 nucleotides read TGTGCCAGCAGCCGGATTCCAGCGGGAGGGGGAGAGACCCAGTACTTC. Protein product: CASSRIPAGGGETQYF.

The rearrangement joins TRBV6-5 to TRBJ2-7; weak D call: TRBD2 (5 bases). The J call may be in error: the DNA end matches TRBJ2-5 better. CDR3 length equals 16 residues. Per germline, CDR1 MNHEY and CDR2 SVGAGI. The CDR3 sequence: CASSSTRSGYVETQYF. The CDR3 DNA reads TGTGCCAGCAGTTCCACTAGATCTGGTTACGTCGAGACCCAGTACTTC.

This sequence joins TRBV11-1 and TRBJ2-1; D is undetermined. The CDR3 is 15 amino acids. Deletions cut 3 bases from V and 5 bases from J, with 14 bases between. Per germline, CDR1 SGHAT and CDR2 FQDESV (reference sequence). As DNA, the CDR3 is TGTGCCAGCAGCTTTAGCACTGTCCTGAACAATGAGCAGTTCTTC. Translating it yields CASSFSTVLNNEQFF. Full variable domain (rest looked up from reference TRBV11-1 and TRBJ2-1): EAEVAQSPRYKITEKSQAVAFWCDPISGHATLYWYRQILGQGPELLVQFQDESVVDDSQLPKDRFSAERLKGVDSTLKIQPAELGDSAMYLCASSFSTVLNNEQFFGPGTRLTVL.

The V gene is TRBV6-5, the J gene TRBJ2-5; D possibly corresponds to TRBD2 (5 bases). Germline CDR1 reads MNHEY; CDR2 reads SVGAGI. V shed 2 bases and J shed 2 bases, with 15 bases lying between them. The CDR3 extends over 16 amino acids. CDR3 loop: CASSYMTGRGQETQYF. The CDR3 DNA follows: TGTGCCAGCAGTTACATGACCGGGCGAGGGCAAGAGACCCAGTACTTC.

There are many counts of this clonotype. The genes are TRBV20-1 and TRBJ2-7, with D possibly TRBD2 on 5 matching bases. This CDR3 region has 11 residues. The V and J ends lost 6 bases and 4 bases respectively, with 10 bases between them. Germline V CDR1 and CDR2: DFQATT, SNEGSKA (reference sequence). The CDR3 DNA sequence: TGCAGTGCCCTAGCTGGGTACGAGCAGTACTTC. Translation: CSALAGYEQYF.

The rearrangement uses TRBV12-3 or TRBV12-4 and TRBJ1-6; D is unclear. The CDR3 loop spans 16 amino acids. Between the trimmed V and J ends, which lost 3 bases and 6 bases, there was a span of 15 bases. CDR3 DNA: TGTGCCAGCAGTTTGACATTCAATTCGGGTAATTCACCCCTCCACTTT. It specifies CASSLTFNSGNSPLHF.

A few counts support this clonotype. The chain employs TRBV7-8 and TRBJ2-7, with TRBD1 identical over 7 bases. J lost 2 bases, V lost 6 bases, and 7 bases had no gene match. CDR3 length: 14 amino acids. CDR1 and CDR2 from the germline V gene are SGHVS and FQNEAQ. For the CDR3, the DNA is TGTGCCAGCAGAGCCGGGACAGCTCCCTACGAGCAGTACTTC. It codes for CASRAGTAPYEQYF.

In regard to this clonotype: Its ends do not fully match the called genes, so a read error is possible. The CDR3 here is CASGEGGYYEQYF. The CDR3 nucleotides read TGTGCCAGCGGTGAAGGAGGGTACTACGAGCAGTACTTC. V is TRBV2 and J is TRBJ2-7; tentatively, D is TRBD2 (6 bases). The CDR3 is 13 amino acids. Germline CDR1 is SNHLY and CDR2 is FYNNEI.

CDR3 nucleotides: TGTGCCATCAGTGAGAGCCGGGACAGAAACACTGAAGCTTTCTTT. Protein: CAISESRDRNTEAFF. The V call is TRBV10-3, the J call TRBJ1-1, with 7 nucleotides matching TRBD1. The CDR3 has 15 amino acids. The trim removed 2 bases at V and 2 bases at J, leaving 5 bases unmatched. Germline V gene lookup returns CDR1 ENHRY and CDR2 SYGVKD.

This clonotype came up once. At one end, the junction sequence differs from germline, possibly due to a read error. The rearrangement uses TRBV6-5 and TRBJ1-6; D perhaps matches TRBD1 (6 bases). The CDR3 totals 16 residues. Germline-derived CDR1 and CDR2 are MNHEY and SVGAGI. This CDR3 is CACSYYRAPYNSPLHF. The CDR3 DNA follows: TGTGCCTGCAGTTATTACAGGGCCCCGTATAATTCACCCCTCCACTTT.

The chain joins TRBV11-2 to TRBJ2-7, with no clear D. The V and J ends lost 5 bases and 3 bases respectively, with 11 bases between them. The germline V gene has CDR1 SGHAT and CDR2 FQNNGV. The CDR3 is 13 amino acids. CDR3 bases: TGTGCCAGCAGCGCCGGGTCTAGCTACGAGCAGTACTTC. Amino acids: CASSAGSSYEQYF.